This TCR beta chain comes out of a study of blood T cell repertoires in COVID-19. Study information: Samples of COVID-19 (acute and convalescent) were obtained from the United States, Italy and Spain. PBMCs, B-cell-depleted T cells, or T cells provided the cDNA or gDNA that made up the material.

In the original analysis: The authors estimated nucleated cell counts from reference gene primer amplification. The data were produced by immunoSEQ multiplex PCR, yet TCRdb's version contains in-frame clones alone and is incomplete. The DNA gave D and trimming, while V, J and clone size come from that table. The sample shows about 150,000 clones, 91% of them seen only once. The ends lost 10 bases at V and 2 bases at J; junction bases unmatched: 4. The germline gives CDR1 KGHDR, CDR2 SFDVKD. The CDR3 is 13 amino acids. Specimen: peripheral blood. The chain joins TRBV24-1 to TRBJ2-3; 8 bases line up with TRBD1. This clonotype originated in a man aged 50 to 59 with acute or convalescent COVID-19. The CDR3 nucleotides are TGTGCCACGGGACAGGATCCCACAGATACGCAGTATTTT. It translates to CATGQDPTDTQYF.